One and the same sample provided the 3 T cell receptor beta chains below, sequenced in a study of response to subunit inactivated influenza vaccine. TCRdb used MiXCR to reprocess the RT-PCR reads, holding one entry per CDR3 protein. The sample shows approximately 310,000 distinct CDR3 sequences, just over 20% of them seen only once. The source material was PBMCs from blood, sampled about 20 months after vaccination. The receptors come from a man in his fifties or sixties who received an inactivated influenza vaccine.

The chain uses TRBV4-3 and TRBJ1-1; TRBD1 might be the D (6 bases). Trimming took off 4 bases at V and 5 bases at J, with 17 bases between the two ends. This CDR3 comprises 15 residues. Germline V lookup: CDR1 LGHNA, CDR2 YSLEER. This CDR3 reads CASSLTRARGTEAFF. The CDR3 nucleotides are TGCGCCAGCAGCCTGACCCGGGCCAGGGGAACTGAAGCTTTCTTT.

The V gene is TRBV12-3 or TRBV12-4, the J gene TRBJ1-1; D possibly corresponds to TRBD1 (6 bases). CDR3 size: 13 residues. Trimming took off 3 bases at V and 10 bases at J, with 15 bases between the two ends. The CDR3 loop is CASSFQGPDLAFF. Here the CDR3 DNA reads TGTGCCAGCAGTTTTCAGGGGCCAGACCTAGCTTTCTTT.

This clonotype turned up a few times. V usage is TRBV5-6 and J usage is TRBJ2-2; D is ambiguous. Trimming removed 2 bases from V and 5 bases from J, with 10 bases in between. This CDR3 has 14 amino acids. Germline CDR1 and CDR2: SGHDT and YYEEEE. CDR3 DNA: TGTGCCAGCAGCTTCTATACCAGGACCGGGGAGCTGTTTTTT. Translating gives CASSFYTRTGELFF.